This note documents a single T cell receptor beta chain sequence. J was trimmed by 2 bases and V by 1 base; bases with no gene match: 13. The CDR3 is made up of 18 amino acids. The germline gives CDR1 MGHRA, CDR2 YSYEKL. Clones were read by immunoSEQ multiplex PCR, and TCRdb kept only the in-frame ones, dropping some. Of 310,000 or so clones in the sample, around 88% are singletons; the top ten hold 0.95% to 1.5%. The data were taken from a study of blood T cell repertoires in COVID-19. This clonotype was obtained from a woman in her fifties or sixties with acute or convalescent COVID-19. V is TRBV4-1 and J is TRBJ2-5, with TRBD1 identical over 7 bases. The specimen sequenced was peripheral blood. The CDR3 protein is CASSQGGWAGGPQETQYF. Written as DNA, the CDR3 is TGCGCCAGCAGCCAAGGGGGCTGGGCAGGGGGTCCTCAAGAGACCCAGTACTTC.